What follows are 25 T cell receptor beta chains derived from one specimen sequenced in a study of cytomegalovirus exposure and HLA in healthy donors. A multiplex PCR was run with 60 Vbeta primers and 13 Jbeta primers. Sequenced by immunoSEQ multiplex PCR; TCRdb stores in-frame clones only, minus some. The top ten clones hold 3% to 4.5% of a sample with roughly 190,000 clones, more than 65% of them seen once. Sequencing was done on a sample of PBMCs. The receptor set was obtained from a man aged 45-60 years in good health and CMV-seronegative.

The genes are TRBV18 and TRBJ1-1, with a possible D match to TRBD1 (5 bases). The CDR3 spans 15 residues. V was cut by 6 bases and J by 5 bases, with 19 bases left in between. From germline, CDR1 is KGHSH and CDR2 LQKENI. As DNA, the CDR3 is TGTGCCAGCTCGGAGCTCGAGGGGAGGGTTACTGAAGCTTTCTTT. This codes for CASSELEGRVTEAFF.

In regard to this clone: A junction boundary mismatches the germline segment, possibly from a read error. The CDR3 nucleotides are TGTTCCAGCAGCTTAGGGACATTCGAAAGCTCCTACAATGAGCAGTTCTTC. Translated: CSSSLGTFESSYNEQFF. This chain joins TRBV7-9 and TRBJ2-1; D perhaps matches TRBD1 (6 bases). The CDR3 consists of 17 residues. Germline V lookup: CDR1 SEHNR, CDR2 FQNEAQ (reference sequence).

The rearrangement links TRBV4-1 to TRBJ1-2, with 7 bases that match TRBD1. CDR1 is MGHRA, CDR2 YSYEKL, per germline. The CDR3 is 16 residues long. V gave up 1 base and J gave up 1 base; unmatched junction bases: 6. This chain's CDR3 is CASSQAGTAFNYGYTF. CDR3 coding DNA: TGCGCCAGCAGCCAAGCGGGGACAGCCTTTAACTATGGCTACACCTTC.

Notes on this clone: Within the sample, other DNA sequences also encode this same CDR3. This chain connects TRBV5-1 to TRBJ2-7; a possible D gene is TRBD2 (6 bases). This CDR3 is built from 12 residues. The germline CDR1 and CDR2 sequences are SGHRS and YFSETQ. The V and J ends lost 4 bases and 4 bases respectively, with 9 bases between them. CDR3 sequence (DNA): TGCGCCAGCAGCCCGGGAGATTACGAGCAGTACTTC. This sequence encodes CASSPGDYEQYF.

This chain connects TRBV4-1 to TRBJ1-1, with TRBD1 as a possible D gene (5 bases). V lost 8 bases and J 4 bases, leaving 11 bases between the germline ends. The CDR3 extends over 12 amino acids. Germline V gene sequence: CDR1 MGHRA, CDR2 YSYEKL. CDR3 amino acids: CASGAFGTEAFF. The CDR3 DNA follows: TGCGCCAGCGGGGCGTTTGGCACTGAAGCTTTCTTT.

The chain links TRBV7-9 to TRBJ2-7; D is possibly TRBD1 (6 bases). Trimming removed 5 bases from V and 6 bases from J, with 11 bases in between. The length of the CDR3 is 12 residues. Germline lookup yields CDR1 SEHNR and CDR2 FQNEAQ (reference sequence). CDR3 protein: CASSKDSFEQYF. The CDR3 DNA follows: TGTGCCAGCAGCAAGGACAGTTTCGAGCAGTACTTC.

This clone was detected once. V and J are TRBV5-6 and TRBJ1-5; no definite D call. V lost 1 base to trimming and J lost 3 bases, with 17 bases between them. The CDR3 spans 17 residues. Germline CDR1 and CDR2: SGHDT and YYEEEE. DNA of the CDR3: TGTGCCAGCAGCTTGTCGAGTGGGAGTCTGGTCAATCAGCCCCAGCATTTT. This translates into CASSLSSGSLVNQPQHF. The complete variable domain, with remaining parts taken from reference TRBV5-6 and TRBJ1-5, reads DAGVTQSPTHLIKTRGQQVTLRCSPKSGHDTVSWYQQALGQGPQFIFQYYEEEERQRGNFPDRFSGHQFPNYSSELNVNALLLGDSALYLCASSLSSGSLVNQPQHFGDGTRLSIL.

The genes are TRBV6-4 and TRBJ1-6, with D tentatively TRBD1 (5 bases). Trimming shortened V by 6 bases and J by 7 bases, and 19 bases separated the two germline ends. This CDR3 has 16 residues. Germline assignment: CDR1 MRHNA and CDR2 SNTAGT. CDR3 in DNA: TGTGCCAGCAGGGCATCCTCGGGGGGACCGAATTCACCCCTCCACTTT. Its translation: CASRASSGGPNSPLHF.

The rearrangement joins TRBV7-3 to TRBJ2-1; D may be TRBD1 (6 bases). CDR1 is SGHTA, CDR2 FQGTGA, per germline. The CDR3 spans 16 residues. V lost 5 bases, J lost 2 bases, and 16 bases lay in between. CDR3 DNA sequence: TGTGCCAGCAGCCCCGAACAGGGAAGGCCCTACAATGAGCAGTTCTTC. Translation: CASSPEQGRPYNEQFF.

For the CDR3, the DNA is TGCGCCAGCAGCCACGGGGCGGGGAGCTCCTACGAGCAGTACTTC. Encoded protein: CASSHGAGSSYEQYF. The chain has TRBV4-3 and TRBJ2-7; tentatively, D is TRBD2 (6 bases). Deletions cut 3 bases from V and 0 bases from J, with 12 bases between. The CDR3 extends over 15 amino acids. Germline V lookup: CDR1 LGHNA, CDR2 YSLEER.

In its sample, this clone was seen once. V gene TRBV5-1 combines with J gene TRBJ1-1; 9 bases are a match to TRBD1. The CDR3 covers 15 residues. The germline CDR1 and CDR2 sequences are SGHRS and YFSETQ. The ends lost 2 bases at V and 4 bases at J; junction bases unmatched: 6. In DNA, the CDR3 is TGCGCCAGCAGCTTTAACACAGGGGGCAGCACTGAAGCTTTCTTT. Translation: CASSFNTGGSTEAFF.

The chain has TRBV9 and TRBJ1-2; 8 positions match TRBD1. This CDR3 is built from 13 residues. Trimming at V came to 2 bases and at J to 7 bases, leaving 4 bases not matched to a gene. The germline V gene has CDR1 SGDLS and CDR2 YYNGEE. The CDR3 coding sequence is TGTGCCAGCAGCGTCGACAGGGGCTTTGGCTACACCTTC. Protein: CASSVDRGFGYTF.

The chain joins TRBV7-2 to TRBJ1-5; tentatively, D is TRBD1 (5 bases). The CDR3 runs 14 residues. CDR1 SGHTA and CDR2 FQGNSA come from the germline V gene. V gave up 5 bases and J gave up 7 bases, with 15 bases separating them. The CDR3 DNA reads TGTGCCAGCAGCGCCCAGGGCCTCGGGCAGCCCCAGCATTTT. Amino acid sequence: CASSAQGLGQPQHF.

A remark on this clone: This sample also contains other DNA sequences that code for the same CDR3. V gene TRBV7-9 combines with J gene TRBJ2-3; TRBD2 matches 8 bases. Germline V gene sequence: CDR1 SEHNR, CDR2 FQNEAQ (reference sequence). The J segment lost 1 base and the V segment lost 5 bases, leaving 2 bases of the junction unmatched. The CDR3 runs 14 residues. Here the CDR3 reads CASSPRGGTDTQYF. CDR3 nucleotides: TGTGCCAGCAGCCCGCGGGGGGGCACAGATACGCAGTATTTT.

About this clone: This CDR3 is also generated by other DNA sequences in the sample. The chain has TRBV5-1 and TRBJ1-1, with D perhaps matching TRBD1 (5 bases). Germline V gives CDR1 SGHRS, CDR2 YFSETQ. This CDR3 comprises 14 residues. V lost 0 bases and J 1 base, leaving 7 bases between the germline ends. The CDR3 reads CASSLGTGNTEAFF. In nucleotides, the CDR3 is TGCGCCAGCAGCTTGGGAACAGGGAACACTGAAGCTTTCTTT.

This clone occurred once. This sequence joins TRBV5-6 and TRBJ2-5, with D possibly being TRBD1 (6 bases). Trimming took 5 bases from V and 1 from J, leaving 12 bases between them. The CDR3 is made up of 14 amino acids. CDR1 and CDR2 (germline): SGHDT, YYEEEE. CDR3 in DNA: TGTGCCAGCAGTGGACAGCTCCCCCAAGAGACCCAGTACTTC. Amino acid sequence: CASSGQLPQETQYF.

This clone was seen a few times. The CDR3 DNA is TGCAGCGTAGACGACAGGGGGCCCGGCTACACCTTC. It is translated as CSVDDRGPGYTF. The V call is TRBV29-1, the J call TRBJ1-2; 10 nucleotides agree with TRBD1. V was pared by 6 bases and J by 8 bases, with 6 bases of the junction left unmatched. The CDR3 length is 12 residues. CDR1 and CDR2 (germline): SQVTM, ANQGSEA.

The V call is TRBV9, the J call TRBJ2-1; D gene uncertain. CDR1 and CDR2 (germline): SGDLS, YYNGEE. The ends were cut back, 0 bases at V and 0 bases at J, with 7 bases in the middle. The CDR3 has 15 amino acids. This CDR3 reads CASSVDPSSYNEQFF. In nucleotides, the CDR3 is TGTGCCAGCAGCGTAGACCCGAGCTCCTACAATGAGCAGTTCTTC.

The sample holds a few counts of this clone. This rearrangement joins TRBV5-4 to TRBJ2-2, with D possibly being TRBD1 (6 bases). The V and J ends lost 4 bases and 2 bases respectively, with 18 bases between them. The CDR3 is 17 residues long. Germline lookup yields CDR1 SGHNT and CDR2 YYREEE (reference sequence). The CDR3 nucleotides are TGTGCCAGCAGCCCAACAATAACAGGGAAAAACACCGGGGAGCTGTTTTTT. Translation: CASSPTITGKNTGELFF.

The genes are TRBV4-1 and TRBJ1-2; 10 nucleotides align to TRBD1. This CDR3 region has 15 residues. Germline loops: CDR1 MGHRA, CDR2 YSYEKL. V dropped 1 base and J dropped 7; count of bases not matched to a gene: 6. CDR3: CASSQVGQGERGYTF. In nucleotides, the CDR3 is TGCGCCAGCAGCCAAGTTGGACAGGGGGAACGTGGCTACACCTTC.

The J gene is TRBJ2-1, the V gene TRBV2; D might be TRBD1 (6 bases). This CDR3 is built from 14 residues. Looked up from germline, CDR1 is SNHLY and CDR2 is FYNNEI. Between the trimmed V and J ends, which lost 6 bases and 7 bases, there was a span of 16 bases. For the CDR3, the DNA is TGTGCCAGCAGCCTTACAGGGATCCGTAATGAGCAGTTCTTC. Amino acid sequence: CASSLTGIRNEQFF.

Here the CDR3 reads CASSPQQGQGGTGELFF. CDR3 nucleotide sequence: TGTGCCAGCTCACCACAACAGGGGCAGGGAGGCACCGGGGAGCTGTTTTTT. The chain combines TRBV18 with TRBJ2-2; weak D call: TRBD1 (7 bases). From germline, CDR1 is KGHSH and CDR2 LQKENI. The CDR3 runs 17 residues. Trimming cost V 1 base and J 4 bases, with 16 bases left between them.

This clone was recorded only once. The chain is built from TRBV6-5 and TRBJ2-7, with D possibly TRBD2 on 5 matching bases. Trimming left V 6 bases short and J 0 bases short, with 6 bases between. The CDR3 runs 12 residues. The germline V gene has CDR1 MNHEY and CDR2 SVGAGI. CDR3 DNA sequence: TGTGCCAGCAGGGGGAGCTCCTACGAGCAGTACTTC. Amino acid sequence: CASRGSSYEQYF.

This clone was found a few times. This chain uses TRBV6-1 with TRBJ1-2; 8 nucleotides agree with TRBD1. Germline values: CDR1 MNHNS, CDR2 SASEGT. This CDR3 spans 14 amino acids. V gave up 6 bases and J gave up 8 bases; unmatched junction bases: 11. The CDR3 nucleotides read TGTGCCAGCAGCCGCACCGACAGGGACAGGGGCTACACCTTC. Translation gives CASSRTDRDRGYTF.

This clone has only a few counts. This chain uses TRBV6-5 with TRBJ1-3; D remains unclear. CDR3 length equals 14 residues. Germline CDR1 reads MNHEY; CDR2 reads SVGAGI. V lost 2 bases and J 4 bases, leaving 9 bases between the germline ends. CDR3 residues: CASSYRVSGNTIYF. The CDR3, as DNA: TGTGCCAGCAGTTACCGGGTATCAGGAAACACCATATATTTT.